One sample yielded the 8 T cell receptor beta chains listed below, sequenced in a study of post-analysis software for immune sequencing data (dated by TCRdb to between 2015 and 2016). Which antigens these TCRs recognize remains unknown. Beyond this particular receptor, the publication reports: Four or five TRBV segments, including TRBV5-6, TRBV5-1 and TRBV20-1, were significantly more frequent in patients than controls.

The library was generated by PCR. Instrument on record: Illumina HiSeq 2500. To reduce PCR and sequencing biases, unique molecular identifiers were incorporated into the TCR beta cDNA libraries. TCRdb reprocessing: public reads trimmed at Q25 with fastp, clones called with MiXCR, in-frame beta chains kept. Each record represents a unique CDR3 protein, reported with the most common genes and DNA among its rows. The sample table holds approximately 770,000 distinct CDR3 sequences, of which approximately 44% were seen once. Approximately 4.4% of the sample comes from the top ten. The sample consisted of blood. The receptor source for this set is a girl between 10 and 17 years old with multiple sclerosis.

The rearrangement uses TRBV7-9 and TRBJ2-5; 7 nucleotides match TRBD2. Trimming cost V 5 bases and J 4 bases; bases outside gene matches: 13. Germline values: CDR1 SEHNR, CDR2 FQNEAQ (reference sequence). The CDR3 is made up of 16 amino acids. CDR3 nucleotide sequence: TGTGCCAGCAGCGAACCTAGCGGTGGGGGATTAGAGACCCAGTACTTC. Translation gives CASSEPSGGGLETQYF.

This clonotype was recorded once. The chain recombines TRBV6-2 or TRBV6-3 with TRBJ2-4; TRBD2 matches 11 bases. The junction had 3 bases not matched to a gene; V was cut back by 2 bases and J by 0 bases. CDR3 length equals 17 residues. Germline values: CDR1 MNHEY, CDR2 SVGEGT. CDR3 region: CASSYGGLAEAKNIQYF. CDR3 nucleotide sequence: TGTGCCAGCAGTTACGGGGGACTAGCGGAAGCCAAAAACATTCAGTACTTC.

This clonotype has just a few counts. The chain combines TRBV7-9 with TRBJ1-2, with 7 bases aligning to TRBD1. CDR1 and CDR2 (germline): SEHNR, FQNEAQ (reference sequence). V shed 5 bases and J 4 bases; nucleotides not matched to a gene: 4. The CDR3 spans 13 residues. In DNA form, the CDR3 reads TGTGCCAGCAGCACCCGGGACAGCTATGGCTACACCTTC. Translation: CASSTRDSYGYTF.

This clonotype has a handful of counts. The genes are TRBV12-3 or TRBV12-4 and TRBJ2-1; D may correspond to TRBD1 or TRBD2 (6 bases each). The CDR3 sequence is 13 residues long. V was pared by 4 bases and J by 10 bases, with 14 bases between. In DNA form, the CDR3 reads TGTGCCAGCAGTTACGGGGGCTACGGGGAGCAGTTCTTC. Translated: CASSYGGYGEQFF.

The V gene is TRBV9, the J gene TRBJ2-1; D ambiguous. V dropped 0 bases and J dropped 7 bases, with 17 bases sitting between them. The length of the CDR3 is 16 residues. The V gene's germline CDR1 is SGDLS and CDR2 YYNGEE. CDR3 nucleotide sequence: TGTGCCAGCAGCGTAGTGAGTGGCTGGAGTATTAATGAGCAGTTCTTC. As protein: CASSVVSGWSINEQFF.

This clonotype was counted only a few times. V and J are TRBV27 and TRBJ2-7, with D maybe TRBD2 (6 bases). Germline V gives CDR1 MNHEY, CDR2 SMNVEV (reference sequence). Trimming removed 6 bases from V and 3 bases from J, with 12 bases in between. The CDR3 has 13 amino acids. CDR3 residues: CASRSWGDYEQYF. The CDR3 DNA is TGTGCCAGCAGGAGTTGGGGGGACTACGAGCAGTACTTC.

The CDR3 region is CSARDLQGPNYNEQFF. In DNA form, the CDR3 reads TGCAGTGCTAGAGATCTGCAAGGCCCAAACTACAATGAGCAGTTCTTC. The chain links TRBV20-1 to TRBJ2-1; no firm D call. The CDR3 consists of 16 residues. The germline V and J ends were trimmed by 0 bases and 3 bases, with 15 bases remaining between them. Germline V gene lookup returns CDR1 DFQATT and CDR2 SNEGSKA (reference sequence).

V usage is TRBV6-6 and J usage is TRBJ1-2; 8 bases are a match to TRBD1. CDR3 length: 15 amino acids. Germline CDR1 is MNHNY and CDR2 is SVGAGI (reference sequence). Germline trimming cut 2 bases from V and 8 bases from J; bases unmatched to any gene: 10. The DNA of the CDR3 is TGTGCCAGCAGTTACACACCGGCGGACAGGGAAGGCTACACCTTC. Its translation is CASSYTPADREGYTF.